This entry concerns a single T cell receptor beta chain. Sequenced by immunoSEQ multiplex PCR; TCRdb stores in-frame clones only, minus some. The data show some 130,000 clones, approximately 90% seen once. The data stem from a study of blood T cell repertoires in COVID-19. In the study overall: Both acute and convalescent COVID-19 samples were obtained from the United States, Italy and Spain.

The CDR3 extends over 13 amino acids. From germline, CDR1 is LNHDA and CDR2 SQIVND (reference sequence). V lost 1 base and J 10 bases, leaving 12 bases between the germline ends. The origin of this receptor is a man in his sixties with COVID-19, enrolled during active disease. The specimen sequenced was peripheral blood. The rearrangement joins TRBV19 to TRBJ2-3; TRBD1 is a possible D gene (6 bases). Written as DNA, the CDR3 is TGTGCCAGTAGTATAGGAGGGACAAAGGCGCAGTATTTT. Translated: CASSIGGTKAQYF.